A single sample gave rise to the 25 T cell receptor beta chains below, sequenced in a study of shared clonotypes between healthy human individuals. Profiled with immunoSEQ multiplex PCR; TCRdb holds only in-frame clones, not every one. The table records over a million clones, around 97% of them present only once. Sequenced sample: naive CD4+ T cells sorted from blood. Indicated subset: CD45RA+ positively selected. These receptors were collected from a man under 40 in good health.

The chain links TRBV7-8 to TRBJ1-5; 11 nucleotides agree with TRBD1. The CDR3 has 15 residues. Germline loops: CDR1 SGHVS, CDR2 FQNEAQ. V gave up 3 bases and J gave up 6 bases; unmatched junction bases: 4. The CDR3: CASSFGQGAGQPQHF. DNA for the CDR3: TGTGCCAGCAGCTTTGGACAGGGGGCAGGTCAGCCCCAGCATTTT.

The V and J genes are TRBV9 and TRBJ2-5, with a tentative D call TRBD1 (6 bases). Germline V gene sequence: CDR1 SGDLS, CDR2 YYNGEE. The CDR3 spans 15 residues. With 3 bases removed from V and 5 bases from J, the gap between germline ends came to 17 bases. CDR3 region: CASSAQGMRGETQYF. The CDR3 nucleotides read TGTGCCAGCAGCGCGCAGGGGATGAGAGGGGAGACCCAGTACTTC.

The chain carries TRBV25-1 and TRBJ2-2, with D possibly being TRBD2 (5 bases). In germline, CDR1 is MGHDK, CDR2 SYGVNS. This CDR3 is built from 16 residues. Trimming removed 4 bases at V and 5 bases at J, with 17 bases between. CDR3 DNA sequence: TGTGCCAGCAGTGCAACGACGGGGATGGGGACCGGGGAGCTGTTTTTT. Protein sequence: CASSATTGMGTGELFF. The complete variable domain, with remaining parts taken from reference TRBV25-1 and TRBJ2-2, reads EADIYQTPRYLVIGTGKKITLECSQTMGHDKMYWYQQDPGMELHLIHYSYGVNSTEKGDLSSESTVSRIRTEHFPLTLESARPSHTSQYLCASSATTGMGTGELFFGEGSRLTVL.

The chain uses TRBV5-1 and TRBJ2-5, with TRBD1 matching 7 bases. V dropped 6 bases and J dropped 2; count of bases not matched to a gene: 22. Per the germline V gene, CDR1 is SGHRS and CDR2 is YFSETQ. This CDR3 has 19 amino acids. DNA of the CDR3: TGCGCCAGCACTTGGACGTTGGGACAGAGAAATTATTTTCAAGAGACCCAGTACTTC. It yields the protein CASTWTLGQRNYFQETQYF.

The chain combines TRBV27 with TRBJ1-2; 10 positions agree with TRBD1. The CDR3 is made up of 15 amino acids. Germline V CDR1 and CDR2: MNHEY, SMNVEV (reference sequence). The trim removed 8 bases at V and 4 bases at J, leaving 10 bases unmatched. The CDR3 bases are TGTGCCAGCGGGCGAACGGGACAGGGGCTCTATGGCTACACCTTC. Its translation is CASGRTGQGLYGYTF.

The chain carries TRBV9 and TRBJ2-5; maybe TRBD2 (6 bases). V shed 2 bases and J shed 14 bases, with 16 bases lying between them. The CDR3 runs to 12 residues. Germline CDR1 SGDLS, CDR2 YYNGEE. Written as DNA, the CDR3 is TGTGCCAGCAGCGTTGTAAGCGGGCCCCCATACTTC. It is translated as CASSVVSGPPYF.

The rearrangement links TRBV9 to TRBJ1-1; D not certain. Trimming pared 0 bases from V and 1 base from J, leaving 10 bases between. Germline CDR1 and CDR2: SGDLS and YYNGEE. CDR3 length: 15 residues. The CDR3 spells CASSVDPRENTEAFF. In nucleotides, the CDR3 is TGTGCCAGCAGCGTAGATCCGAGGGAGAACACTGAAGCTTTCTTT.

Points on this clone: This CDR3 is also generated by other DNA sequences in the sample. The chain recombines TRBV5-1 with TRBJ1-2, with TRBD1 identical over 11 bases. In germline, CDR1 is SGHRS, CDR2 YFSETQ. The junction had 4 bases not matched to a gene; V was cut back by 4 bases and J by 8 bases. CDR3 size: 13 residues. The CDR3 DNA sequence: TGCGCCAGCAGCCCCGGACAGGGGGCCGGCTACACCTTC. It is translated as CASSPGQGAGYTF.

The genes are TRBV29-1 and TRBJ1-1; D may be TRBD1 (5 bases). Germline V gene sequence: CDR1 SQVTM, CDR2 ANQGSEA. The CDR3 loop spans 15 amino acids. Trimming removed 5 bases at V and 0 bases at J, with 16 bases between. CDR3 region: CSVFAQGRLNTEAFF. In nucleotides, the CDR3 is TGCAGCGTTTTCGCTCAGGGCCGTTTGAACACTGAAGCTTTCTTT.

The V and J genes are TRBV18 and TRBJ1-5; D perhaps matches TRBD1 (5 bases). The CDR3 is 18 residues long. V was cut by 6 bases and J by 6 bases, with 27 bases left in between. Germline values: CDR1 KGHSH, CDR2 LQKENI. In nucleotides, the CDR3 is TGTGCCAGCTCCTCTCGTTCCGGGACCGGGGTTGAACGTCAGCCCCAGCATTTT. Its translation is CASSSRSGTGVERQPQHF.

Points on this clone: The same CDR3 arises from other DNA sequences in this sample as well. CDR3 amino acids: CASSRTYEQYF. In DNA form, the CDR3 reads TGTGCCAGCAGTAGGACCTACGAGCAGTACTTC. The chain employs TRBV25-1 and TRBJ2-7, with no clear D. Germline assignment: CDR1 MGHDK and CDR2 SYGVNS. V was shortened by 5 bases and J by 2 bases, with 4 bases between the two germline ends. The CDR3 runs 11 residues.

The V call is TRBV29-1, the J call TRBJ2-4, with 10 bases matching TRBD2. Losses at the gene ends were 4 bases for V and 10 bases for J; bases not matched to a gene: 7. Germline V gene sequence: CDR1 SQVTM, CDR2 ANQGSEA. This CDR3 spans 13 amino acids. The CDR3 DNA follows: TGCAGCGTTGCCCCAGCGGGAGGGCGGATTCAGTACTTC. It translates to CSVAPAGGRIQYF.

V gene TRBV14 combines with J gene TRBJ2-1, with D maybe TRBD2 (6 bases). The CDR3 covers 15 residues. Deletions cut 1 base from V and 2 bases from J, with 9 bases between. Looked up from germline, CDR1 is SGHDN and CDR2 is FVKESK. The CDR3 loop reads CASSQGDSTYNEQFF. As DNA, the CDR3 is TGTGCCAGCAGCCAAGGGGACTCGACCTACAATGAGCAGTTCTTC.

J is TRBJ2-3 and V is TRBV27, with 10 positions matching TRBD1. Germline V gives CDR1 MNHEY, CDR2 SMNVEV (reference sequence). The CDR3 is made up of 15 amino acids. Germline trimming cut 5 bases from V and 5 bases from J; bases unmatched to any gene: 7. CDR3 loop: CASSTTGTGVDTQYF. CDR3 nucleotides: TGTGCCAGCAGTACCACCGGGACAGGGGTAGATACGCAGTATTTT.

The chain links TRBV6-5 to TRBJ1-4; D is undetermined. Trimming left V 5 bases short and J 6 bases short, with 13 bases between. The germline CDR1 and CDR2 sequences are MNHEY and SVGAGI. The CDR3 contains 14 residues. CDR3 protein: CASSARPPDEKLFF. As DNA, the CDR3 is TGTGCCAGCAGTGCCCGACCTCCGGATGAAAAACTGTTTTTT.

A few counts support this clone. The chain has TRBV6-1 and TRBJ2-5; 7 nucleotides agree with TRBD2. Germline V gives CDR1 MNHNS, CDR2 SASEGT. The CDR3 is 13 residues long. Unmatched junction bases numbered 11, after V lost 11 bases and J lost 5 bases. The CDR3 DNA reads as TGTGCCGCGGGAGAAGACGCACATGAGACCCAGTACTTC. Protein sequence: CAAGEDAHETQYF.

This CDR3 reads CASSQQTVYQPQHF. The CDR3 DNA sequence: TGCGCCAGCAGCCAACAGACAGTCTATCAGCCCCAGCATTTT. This chain links TRBV4-1 with TRBJ1-5; D perhaps matches TRBD1 (5 bases). The CDR3 sequence is 14 residues long. Germline loops: CDR1 MGHRA, CDR2 YSYEKL. V was shortened by 2 bases and J by 5 bases, with 10 bases between the two germline ends.

This rearrangement joins TRBV28 to TRBJ1-5; D possibly corresponds to TRBD1 (5 bases). V was shortened by 5 bases and J by 3 bases, with 11 bases between the two germline ends. The CDR3 is made up of 14 amino acids. CDR1 is MDHEN, CDR2 SYDVKM, per germline. For the CDR3, the DNA is TGTGCCAGCAGTGGGGGATCACACAATCAGCCCCAGCATTTT. Its protein product is CASSGGSHNQPQHF.

The chain recombines TRBV2 with TRBJ1-2, with 9 nucleotides matching TRBD1. The germline gives CDR1 SNHLY, CDR2 FYNNEI. This CDR3 contains 14 residues. The trim removed 3 bases at V and 6 bases at J, leaving 5 bases unmatched. This CDR3 reads CASSDRQGGHGYTF. CDR3 in DNA: TGTGCCAGCAGTGATCGACAGGGGGGCCATGGCTACACCTTC.

This chain connects TRBV5-5 to TRBJ2-7; D gene uncertain. The CDR3 runs to 12 residues. The V gene lost 0 bases and the J gene lost 5 bases, with 6 bases spanning the gap. The germline V gene encodes CDR1 SGHKS and CDR2 YYEKEE (reference sequence). The CDR3 region has the DNA TGTGCCAGCAGCTTGGAGGGCCACGAGCAGTACTTC. As protein: CASSLEGHEQYF.

CDR3 amino acids: CASSLTSGRPYEQYF. CDR3 bases: TGTGCCAGCAGTCTAACTAGCGGGAGGCCCTACGAGCAGTACTTC. J is TRBJ2-7 and V is TRBV28; 12 bases map to TRBD2. V lost 5 bases and J lost 2; bases outside the gene matches: 4. CDR3 length: 15 amino acids. Germline CDR1 is MDHEN and CDR2 is SYDVKM.

In DNA form, the CDR3 reads TGTGCCAGCATCCTAGGCTATACGCAGTATTTT. Translation: CASILGYTQYF. The chain links TRBV6-1 to TRBJ2-3, with unresolved D. Germline V CDR1 and CDR2: MNHNS, SASEGT. V gave up 7 bases and J gave up 7 bases, with 9 bases separating them. The CDR3 sequence is 11 residues long.

The rearrangement joins TRBV7-9 to TRBJ1-6; D perhaps matches TRBD1 (5 bases). With 2 bases removed from V and 8 bases from J, the gap between germline ends came to 7 bases. The CDR3 runs to 13 residues. CDR1 SEHNR and CDR2 FQNEAQ come from the germline V gene (reference sequence). CDR3 nucleotides: TGTGCCAGCAGCTTAAGGGGAGATTCACCCCTCCACTTT. Its translation is CASSLRGDSPLHF.

The J gene is TRBJ2-7, the V gene TRBV5-1, with D perhaps TRBD2 (6 bases). The V end lost 4 bases, the J end lost 0 bases, and 14 bases lay between the germline ends. The germline gives CDR1 SGHRS, CDR2 YFSETQ. The CDR3 length is 15 residues. CDR3 sequence: CASSSRGTASYEQYF. CDR3 coding DNA: TGCGCCAGCAGCAGTCGGGGGACCGCCTCCTACGAGCAGTACTTC.

For the CDR3, the DNA is TGCAGCGTTAGTCTAGCGGGGCCCTACGAGCAGTACTTC. Translating gives CSVSLAGPYEQYF. The chain employs TRBV29-1 and TRBJ2-7, with 9 positions matching TRBD2. This CDR3 has 13 residues. After removal of 5 bases from V and 2 bases from J, the junction contained 4 bases not matched to a gene. Germline V CDR1 and CDR2: SQVTM, ANQGSEA.